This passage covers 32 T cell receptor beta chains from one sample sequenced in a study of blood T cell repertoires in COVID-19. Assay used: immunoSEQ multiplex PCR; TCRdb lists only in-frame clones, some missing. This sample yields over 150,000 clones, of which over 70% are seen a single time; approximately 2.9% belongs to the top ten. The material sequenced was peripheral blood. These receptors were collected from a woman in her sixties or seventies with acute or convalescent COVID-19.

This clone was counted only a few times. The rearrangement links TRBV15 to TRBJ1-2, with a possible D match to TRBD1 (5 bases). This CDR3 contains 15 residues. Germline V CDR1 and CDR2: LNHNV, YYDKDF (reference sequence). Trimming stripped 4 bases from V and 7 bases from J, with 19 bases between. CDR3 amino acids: CATSTRQGGISGYTF. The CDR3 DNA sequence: TGTGCCACCAGCACTAGGCAGGGCGGAATCTCTGGCTACACCTTC.

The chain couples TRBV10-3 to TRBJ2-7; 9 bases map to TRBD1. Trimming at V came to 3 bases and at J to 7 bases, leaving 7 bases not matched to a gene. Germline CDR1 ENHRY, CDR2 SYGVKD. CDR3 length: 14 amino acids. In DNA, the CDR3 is TGTGCCATCAGTGAAGGGACAGGGAAGCCTGAGCAGTACTTC. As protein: CAISEGTGKPEQYF.

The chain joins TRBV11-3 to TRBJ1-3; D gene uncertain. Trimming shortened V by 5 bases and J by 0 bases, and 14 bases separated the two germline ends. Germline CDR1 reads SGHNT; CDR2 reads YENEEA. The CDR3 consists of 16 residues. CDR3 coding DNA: TGTGCCAGCAGCCCAAACAGCCATCTCTCTGGAAACACCATATATTTT. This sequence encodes CASSPNSHLSGNTIYF.

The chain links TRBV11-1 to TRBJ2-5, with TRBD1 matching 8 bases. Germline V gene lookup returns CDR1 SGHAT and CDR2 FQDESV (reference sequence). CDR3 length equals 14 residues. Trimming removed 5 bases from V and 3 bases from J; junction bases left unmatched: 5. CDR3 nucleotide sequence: TGTGCCAGCAGCCCTTGGACAGGGAAAGAGACCCAGTACTTC. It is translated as CASSPWTGKETQYF.

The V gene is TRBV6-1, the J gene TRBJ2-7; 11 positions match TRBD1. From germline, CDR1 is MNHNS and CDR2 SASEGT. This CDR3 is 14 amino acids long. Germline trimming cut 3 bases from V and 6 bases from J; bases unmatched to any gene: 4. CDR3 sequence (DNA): TGTGCCAGCAGTGACCGGACAGGGGGCGCCGAGCAGTACTTC. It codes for CASSDRTGGAEQYF.

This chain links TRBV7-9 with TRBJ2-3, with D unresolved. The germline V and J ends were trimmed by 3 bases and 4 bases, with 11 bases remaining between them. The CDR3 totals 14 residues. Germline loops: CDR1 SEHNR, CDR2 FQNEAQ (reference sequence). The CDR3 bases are TGTGCCAGCAGCTTGACTGGTAACCCAGATACGCAGTATTTT. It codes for CASSLTGNPDTQYF. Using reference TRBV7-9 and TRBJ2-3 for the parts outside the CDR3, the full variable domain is DTGVSQNPRHKITKRGQNVTFRCDPISEHNRLYWYRQTLGQGPEFLTYFQNEAQLEKSRLLSDRFSAERPKGSFSTLEIQRTEQGDSAMYLCASSLTGNPDTQYFGPGTRLTVL.

The CDR3 reads CASSYSQGPDQPQHF. CDR3 DNA sequence: TGTGCCAGCAGTTACTCGCAGGGGCCGGATCAGCCCCAGCATTTT. The rearrangement joins TRBV6-5 to TRBJ1-5; TRBD1 might be the D (6 bases). Germline CDR1 MNHEY, CDR2 SVGAGI. V was cut by 0 bases and J by 5 bases, with 11 bases left in between. This CDR3 has 15 residues.

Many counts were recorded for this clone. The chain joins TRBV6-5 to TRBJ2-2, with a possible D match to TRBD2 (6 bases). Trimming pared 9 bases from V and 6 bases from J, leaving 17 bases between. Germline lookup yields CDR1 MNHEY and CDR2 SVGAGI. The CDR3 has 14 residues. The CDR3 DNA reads TGTGCCAGTCCGGGACTCCCGGAGGCCGGGGAGCTGTTTTTT. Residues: CASPGLPEAGELFF.

The CDR3 loop is CASSSPGYGYTF. The DNA of the CDR3 is TGCGCCAGCAGCTCGCCAGGGTATGGCTACACCTTC. V is TRBV5-1 and J is TRBJ1-2; D may be TRBD1 (5 bases). Between the trimmed V and J ends, which lost 3 bases and 5 bases, there was a span of 8 bases. Germline-derived CDR1 and CDR2 are SGHRS and YFSETQ. This CDR3 spans 12 amino acids.

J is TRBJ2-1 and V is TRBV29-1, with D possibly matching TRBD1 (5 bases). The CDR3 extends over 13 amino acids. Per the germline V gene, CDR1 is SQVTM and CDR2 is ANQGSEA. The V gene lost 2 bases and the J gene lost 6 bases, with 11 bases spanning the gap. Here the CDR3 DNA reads TGCAGCGTTGAACGACAGCTCGCCAATGAGCAGTTCTTC. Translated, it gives CSVERQLANEQFF.

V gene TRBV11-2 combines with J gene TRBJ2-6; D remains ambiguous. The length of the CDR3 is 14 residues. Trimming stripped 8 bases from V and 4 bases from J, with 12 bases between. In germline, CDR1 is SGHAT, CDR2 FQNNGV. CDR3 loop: CASQRSPGANVLTF. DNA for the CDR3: TGTGCCAGCCAAAGGAGTCCGGGGGCCAACGTCCTGACTTTC.

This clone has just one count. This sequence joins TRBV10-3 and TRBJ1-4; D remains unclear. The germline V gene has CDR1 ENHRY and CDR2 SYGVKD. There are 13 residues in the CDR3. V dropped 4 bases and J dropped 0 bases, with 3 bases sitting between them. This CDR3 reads CAISAATNEKLFF. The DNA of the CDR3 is TGTGCCATCAGTGCCGCAACTAATGAAAAACTGTTTTTT.

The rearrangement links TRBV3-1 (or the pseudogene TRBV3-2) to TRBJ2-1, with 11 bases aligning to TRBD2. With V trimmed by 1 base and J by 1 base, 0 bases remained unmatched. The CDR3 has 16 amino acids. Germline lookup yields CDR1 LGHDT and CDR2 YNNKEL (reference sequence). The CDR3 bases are TGTGCCAGCAGCCAAGGACTAGCGGGGTCCTACAATGAGCAGTTCTTC. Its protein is CASSQGLAGSYNEQFF.

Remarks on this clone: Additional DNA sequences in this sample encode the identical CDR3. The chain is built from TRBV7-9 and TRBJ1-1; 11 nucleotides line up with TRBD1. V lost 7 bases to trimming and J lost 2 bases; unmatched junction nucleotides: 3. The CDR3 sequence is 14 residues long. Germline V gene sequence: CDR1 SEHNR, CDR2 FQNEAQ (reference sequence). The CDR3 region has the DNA TGTGCCAGCACCCGGACAGGGGGCAACACTGAAGCTTTCTTT. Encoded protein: CASTRTGGNTEAFF.

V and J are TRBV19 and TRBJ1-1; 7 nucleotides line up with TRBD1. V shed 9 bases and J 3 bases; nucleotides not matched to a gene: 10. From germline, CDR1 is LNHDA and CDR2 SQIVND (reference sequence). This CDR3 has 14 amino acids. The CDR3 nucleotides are TGTGCCAGCAATCTTGACAGGGCGGACACTGAAGCTTTCTTT. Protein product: CASNLDRADTEAFF.

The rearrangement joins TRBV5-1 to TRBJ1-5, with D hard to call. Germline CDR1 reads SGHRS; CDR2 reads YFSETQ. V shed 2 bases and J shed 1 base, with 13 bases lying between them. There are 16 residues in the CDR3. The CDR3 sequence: CASSFGVGGSNQPQHF. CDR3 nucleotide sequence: TGCGCCAGCAGCTTCGGAGTTGGAGGAAGCAATCAGCCCCAGCATTTT.

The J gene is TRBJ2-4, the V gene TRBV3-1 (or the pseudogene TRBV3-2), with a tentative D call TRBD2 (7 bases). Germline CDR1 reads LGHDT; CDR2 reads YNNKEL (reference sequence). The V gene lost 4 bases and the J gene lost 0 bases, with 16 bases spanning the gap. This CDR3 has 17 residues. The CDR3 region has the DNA TGTGCCAGCAGCCCTTTGGAGGGGGGGTTAGCCAAAAACATTCAGTACTTC. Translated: CASSPLEGGLAKNIQYF.

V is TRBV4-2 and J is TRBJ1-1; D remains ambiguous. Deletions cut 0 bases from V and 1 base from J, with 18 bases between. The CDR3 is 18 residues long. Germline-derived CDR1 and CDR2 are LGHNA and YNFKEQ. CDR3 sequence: CASSQDLVSRYRNTEAFF. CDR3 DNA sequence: TGTGCCAGCAGCCAAGATCTAGTTAGTAGGTATCGGAACACTGAAGCTTTCTTT.

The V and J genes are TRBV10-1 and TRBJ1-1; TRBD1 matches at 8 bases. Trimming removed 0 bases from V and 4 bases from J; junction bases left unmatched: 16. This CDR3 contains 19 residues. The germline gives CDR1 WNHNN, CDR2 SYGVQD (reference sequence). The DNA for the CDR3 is TGCGCCAGCAGTGAGTCTAAGGACAGGGAGTTTGGGAACTCCACTGAAGCTTTCTTT. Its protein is CASSESKDREFGNSTEAFF.

The CDR3 region is CASSLPGSNSPLHF. Here the CDR3 DNA reads TGTGCCAGCAGTTTACCGGGAAGCAATTCACCCCTCCACTTT. This chain uses TRBV27 with TRBJ1-6; no firm D call. There are 14 residues in the CDR3. V dropped 2 bases and J dropped 7 bases, with 9 bases sitting between them. Per germline, CDR1 MNHEY and CDR2 SMNVEV (reference sequence).

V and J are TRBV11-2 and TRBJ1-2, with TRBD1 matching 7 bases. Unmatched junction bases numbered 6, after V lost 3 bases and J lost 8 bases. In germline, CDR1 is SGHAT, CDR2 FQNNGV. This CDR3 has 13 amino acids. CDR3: CASSLDRRGGYTF. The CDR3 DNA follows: TGTGCCAGCAGCTTGGACAGGCGTGGCGGCTACACCTTC.

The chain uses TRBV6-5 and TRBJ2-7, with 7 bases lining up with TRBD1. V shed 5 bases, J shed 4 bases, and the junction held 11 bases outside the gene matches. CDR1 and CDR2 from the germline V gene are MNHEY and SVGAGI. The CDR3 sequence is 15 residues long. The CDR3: CASSSQLTGIYEQYF. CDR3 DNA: TGTGCCAGCAGTAGCCAGCTGACAGGGATTTACGAGCAGTACTTC.

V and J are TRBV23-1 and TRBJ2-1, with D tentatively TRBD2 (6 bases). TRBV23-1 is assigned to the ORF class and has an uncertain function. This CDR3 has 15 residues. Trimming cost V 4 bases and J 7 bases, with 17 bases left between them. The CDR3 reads CASSPAQGGRNEQFF. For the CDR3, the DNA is TGCGCCAGCAGTCCAGCCCAGGGAGGAAGGAATGAGCAGTTCTTC.

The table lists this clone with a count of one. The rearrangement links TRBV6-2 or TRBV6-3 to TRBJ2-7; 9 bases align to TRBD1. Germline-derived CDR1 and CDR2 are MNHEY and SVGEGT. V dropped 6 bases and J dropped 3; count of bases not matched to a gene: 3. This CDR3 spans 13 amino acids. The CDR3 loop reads CASSRTGVYEQYF. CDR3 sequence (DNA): TGTGCCAGCAGCCGGACAGGGGTCTACGAGCAGTACTTC.

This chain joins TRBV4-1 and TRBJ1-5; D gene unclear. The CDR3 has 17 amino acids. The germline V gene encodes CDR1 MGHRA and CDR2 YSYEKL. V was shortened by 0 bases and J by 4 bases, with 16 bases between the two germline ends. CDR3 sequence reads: CASSQDPSSGRNQPQHF. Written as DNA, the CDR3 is TGCGCCAGCAGCCAAGATCCCTCATCGGGGAGGAATCAGCCCCAGCATTTT.

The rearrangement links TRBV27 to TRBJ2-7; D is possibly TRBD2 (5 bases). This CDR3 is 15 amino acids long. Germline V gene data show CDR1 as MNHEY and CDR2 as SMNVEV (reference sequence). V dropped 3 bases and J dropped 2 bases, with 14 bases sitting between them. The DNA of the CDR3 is TGTGCCAGCAGTTTCGAGGGTGACGGACCCTACGAGCAGTACTTC. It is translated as CASSFEGDGPYEQYF.

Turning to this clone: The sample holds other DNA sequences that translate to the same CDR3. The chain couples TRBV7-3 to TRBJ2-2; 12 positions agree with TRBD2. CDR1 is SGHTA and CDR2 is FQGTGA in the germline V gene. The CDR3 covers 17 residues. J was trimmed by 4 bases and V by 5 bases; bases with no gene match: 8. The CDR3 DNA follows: TGTGCCAGCAGCCCTCTAGCGGGGGGGCCGGGCACCGGGGAGCTGTTTTTT. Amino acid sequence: CASSPLAGGPGTGELFF. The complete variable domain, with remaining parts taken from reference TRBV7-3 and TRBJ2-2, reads GAGVSQTPSNKVTEKGKYVELRCDPISGHTALYWYRQSLGQGPEFLIYFQGTGAADDSGLPNDRFFAVRPEGSVSTLKIQRTERGDSAVYLCASSPLAGGPGTGELFFGEGSRLTVL.

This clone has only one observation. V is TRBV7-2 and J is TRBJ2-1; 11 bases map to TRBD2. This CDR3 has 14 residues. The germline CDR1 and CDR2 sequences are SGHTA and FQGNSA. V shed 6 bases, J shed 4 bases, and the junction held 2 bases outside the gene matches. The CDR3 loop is CASRLAGGYNEQFF. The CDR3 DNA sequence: TGTGCCAGCAGGCTAGCGGGGGGATACAATGAGCAGTTCTTC.

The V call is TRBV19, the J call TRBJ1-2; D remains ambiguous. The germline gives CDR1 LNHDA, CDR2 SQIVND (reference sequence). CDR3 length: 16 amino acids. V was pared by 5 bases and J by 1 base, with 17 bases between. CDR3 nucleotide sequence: TGTGCCAGTAGTTCCGGCGGCACCGAGCGTAACTATGGCTACACCTTC. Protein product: CASSSGGTERNYGYTF.

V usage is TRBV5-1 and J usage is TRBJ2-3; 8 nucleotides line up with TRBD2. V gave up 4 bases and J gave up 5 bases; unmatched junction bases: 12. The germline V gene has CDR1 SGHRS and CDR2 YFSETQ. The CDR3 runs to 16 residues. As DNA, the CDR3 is TGCGCCAGCAGCCCCGGTGCGGGGGGTATCCGAGATACGCAGTATTTT. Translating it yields CASSPGAGGIRDTQYF.

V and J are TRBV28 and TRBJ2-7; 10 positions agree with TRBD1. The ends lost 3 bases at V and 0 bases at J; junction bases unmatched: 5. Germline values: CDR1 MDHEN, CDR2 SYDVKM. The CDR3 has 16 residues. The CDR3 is CASSFLRTGGSYEQYF. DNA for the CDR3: TGTGCCAGCAGTTTTCTGCGGACAGGGGGCTCCTACGAGCAGTACTTC.

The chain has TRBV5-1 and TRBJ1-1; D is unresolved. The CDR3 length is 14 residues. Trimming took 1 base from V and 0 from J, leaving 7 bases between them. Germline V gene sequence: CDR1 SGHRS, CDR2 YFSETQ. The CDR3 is CASSLKPVNTEAFF. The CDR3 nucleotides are TGCGCCAGCAGCTTGAAACCGGTGAACACTGAAGCTTTCTTT.